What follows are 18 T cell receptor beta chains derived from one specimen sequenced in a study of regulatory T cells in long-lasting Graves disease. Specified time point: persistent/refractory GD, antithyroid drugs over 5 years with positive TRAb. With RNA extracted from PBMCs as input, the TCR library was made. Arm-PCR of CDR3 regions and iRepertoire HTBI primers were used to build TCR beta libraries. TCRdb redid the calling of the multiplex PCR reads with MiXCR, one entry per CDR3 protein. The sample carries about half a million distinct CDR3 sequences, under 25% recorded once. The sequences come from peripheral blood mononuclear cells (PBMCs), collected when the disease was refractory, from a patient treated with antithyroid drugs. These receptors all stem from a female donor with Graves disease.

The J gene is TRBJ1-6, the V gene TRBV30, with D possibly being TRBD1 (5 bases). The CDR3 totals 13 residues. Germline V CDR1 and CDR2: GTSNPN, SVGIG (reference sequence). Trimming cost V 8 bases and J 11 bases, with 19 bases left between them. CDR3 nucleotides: TGTGCCCCGAAGGGGCGGACCATAACACCCCTCCACTTT. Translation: CAPKGRTITPLHF.

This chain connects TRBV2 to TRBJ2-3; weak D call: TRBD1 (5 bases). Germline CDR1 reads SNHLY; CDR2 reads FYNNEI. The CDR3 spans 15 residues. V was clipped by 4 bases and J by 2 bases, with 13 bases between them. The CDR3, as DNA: TGTGCCAGCAGTGGCGTAGGGGCTAACACAGATACGCAGTATTTT. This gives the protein CASSGVGANTDTQYF.

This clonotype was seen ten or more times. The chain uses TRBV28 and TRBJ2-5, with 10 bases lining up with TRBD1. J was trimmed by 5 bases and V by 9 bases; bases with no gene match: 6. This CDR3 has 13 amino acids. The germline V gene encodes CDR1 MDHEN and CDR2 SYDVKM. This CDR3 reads CASTGDRGETQYF. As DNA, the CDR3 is TGTGCCAGTACCGGGGACAGGGGCGAGACCCAGTACTTC.

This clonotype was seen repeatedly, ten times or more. The chain's CDR3 is CASSTGGWTAYGYTF. Written as DNA, the CDR3 is TGTGCCAGCAGCACCGGGGGTTGGACGGCCTATGGCTACACCTTC. The chain combines TRBV7-9 with TRBJ1-2; D is possibly TRBD1 (5 bases). The CDR3 runs 15 residues. V lost 5 bases, J lost 4 bases, and 17 bases lay in between. Germline V gives CDR1 SEHNR, CDR2 FQNEAQ (reference sequence).

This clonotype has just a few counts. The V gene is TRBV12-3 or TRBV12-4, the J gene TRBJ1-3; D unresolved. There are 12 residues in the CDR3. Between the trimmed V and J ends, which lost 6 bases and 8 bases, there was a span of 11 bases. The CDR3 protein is CASRTTGDTIYF. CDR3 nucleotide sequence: TGTGCCAGCAGGACGACCGGGGACACCATATATTTT.

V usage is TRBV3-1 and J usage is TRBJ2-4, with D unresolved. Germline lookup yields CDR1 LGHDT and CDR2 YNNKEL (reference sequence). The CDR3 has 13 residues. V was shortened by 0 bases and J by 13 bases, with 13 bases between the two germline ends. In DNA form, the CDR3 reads TGTGCCAGCAGCCAAGATAGAAGTGGTCCCCAGTACTTC. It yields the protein CASSQDRSGPQYF.

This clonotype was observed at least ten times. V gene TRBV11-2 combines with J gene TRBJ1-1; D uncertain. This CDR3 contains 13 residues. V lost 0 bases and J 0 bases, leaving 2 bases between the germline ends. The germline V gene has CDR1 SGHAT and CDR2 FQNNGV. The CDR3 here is CASSLELNTEAFF. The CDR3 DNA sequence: TGTGCCAGCAGCTTAGAATTGAACACTGAAGCTTTCTTT.

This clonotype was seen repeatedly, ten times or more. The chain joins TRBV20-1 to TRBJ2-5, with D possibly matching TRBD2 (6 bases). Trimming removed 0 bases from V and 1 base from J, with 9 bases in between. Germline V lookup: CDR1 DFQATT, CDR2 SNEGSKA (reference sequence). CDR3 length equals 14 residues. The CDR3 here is CSARDRRGQETQYF. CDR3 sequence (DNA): TGCAGTGCTAGAGATCGGCGGGGCCAAGAGACCCAGTACTTC.

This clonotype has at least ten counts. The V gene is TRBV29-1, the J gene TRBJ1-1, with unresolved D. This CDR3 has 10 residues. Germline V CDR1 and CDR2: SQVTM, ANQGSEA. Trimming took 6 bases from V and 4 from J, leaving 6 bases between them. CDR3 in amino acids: CSVRTTEAFF. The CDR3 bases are TGCAGCGTGCGGACCACTGAAGCTTTCTTT.

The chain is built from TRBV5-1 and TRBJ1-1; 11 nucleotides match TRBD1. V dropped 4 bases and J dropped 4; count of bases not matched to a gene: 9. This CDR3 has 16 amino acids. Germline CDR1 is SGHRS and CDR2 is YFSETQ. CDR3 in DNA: TGCGCCAGCAGCCCTGGGACAGGGGGAGATAGCACTGAAGCTTTCTTT. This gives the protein CASSPGTGGDSTEAFF.

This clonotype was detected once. CDR3 coding DNA: TGCGCCAGCAGTAGGACTAGCGGGAGGACGGGCTACGAGCAGTACTTC. As protein: CASSRTSGRTGYEQYF. The V call is TRBV5-1, the J call TRBJ2-7; 14 bases are shared with TRBD2. The CDR3 spans 16 residues. The V gene's germline CDR1 is SGHRS and CDR2 YFSETQ. V gave up 5 bases and J gave up 3 bases; unmatched junction bases: 7.

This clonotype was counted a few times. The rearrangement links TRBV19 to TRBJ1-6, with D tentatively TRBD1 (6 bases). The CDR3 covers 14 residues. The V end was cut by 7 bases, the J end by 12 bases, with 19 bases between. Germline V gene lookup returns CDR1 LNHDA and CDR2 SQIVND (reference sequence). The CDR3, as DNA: TGTGCCAGTACCCTGACCGGGACAACCGAACCCCTCCACTTT. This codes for CASTLTGTTEPLHF.

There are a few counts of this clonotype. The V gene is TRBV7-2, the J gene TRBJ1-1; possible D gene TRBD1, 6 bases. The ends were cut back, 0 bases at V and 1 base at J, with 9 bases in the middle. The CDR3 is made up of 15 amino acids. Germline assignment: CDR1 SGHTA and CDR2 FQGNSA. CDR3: CASSLASGANTEAFF. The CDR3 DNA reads TGTGCCAGCAGCTTAGCGTCAGGGGCGAACACTGAAGCTTTCTTT.

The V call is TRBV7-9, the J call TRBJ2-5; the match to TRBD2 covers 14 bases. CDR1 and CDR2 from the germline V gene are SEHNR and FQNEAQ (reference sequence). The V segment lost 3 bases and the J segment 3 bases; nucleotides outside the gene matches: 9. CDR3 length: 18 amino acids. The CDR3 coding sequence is TGTGCCAGCAGCTTGGACCTAAGACTAGCGGGAGGGAAAGAGACCCAGTACTTC. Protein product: CASSLDLRLAGGKETQYF.

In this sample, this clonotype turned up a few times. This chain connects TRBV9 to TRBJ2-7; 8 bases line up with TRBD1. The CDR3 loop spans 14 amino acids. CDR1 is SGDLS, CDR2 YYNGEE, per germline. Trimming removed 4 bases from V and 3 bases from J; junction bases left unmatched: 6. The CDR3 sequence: CASSPAGTGYEQYF. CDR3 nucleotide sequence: TGTGCCAGCAGCCCGGCCGGGACAGGCTACGAGCAGTACTTC. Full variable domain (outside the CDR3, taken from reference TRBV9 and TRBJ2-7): DSGVTQTPKHLITATGQRVTLRCSPRSGDLSVYWYQQSLDQGLQFLIQYYNGEERAKGNILERFSAQQFPDLHSELNLSSLELGDSALYFCASSPAGTGYEQYFGPGTRLTVT.

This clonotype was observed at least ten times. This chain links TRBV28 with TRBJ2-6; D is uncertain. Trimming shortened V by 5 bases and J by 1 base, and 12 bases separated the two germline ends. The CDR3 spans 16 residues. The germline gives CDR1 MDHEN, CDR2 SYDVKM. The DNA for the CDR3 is TGTGCCAGCAGTATCCCCCCCCGGTCTGGGGCCAACGTCCTGACTTTC. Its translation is CASSIPPRSGANVLTF.

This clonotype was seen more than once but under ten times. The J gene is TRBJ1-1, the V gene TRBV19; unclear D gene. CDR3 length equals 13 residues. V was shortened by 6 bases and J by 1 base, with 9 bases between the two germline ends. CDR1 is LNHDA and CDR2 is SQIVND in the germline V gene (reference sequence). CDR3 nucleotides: TGTGCCAGTAGGCCCTGGCAGAACACTGAAGCTTTCTTT. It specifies CASRPWQNTEAFF. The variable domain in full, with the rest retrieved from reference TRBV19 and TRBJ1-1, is DGGITQSPKYLFRKEGQNVTLSCEQNLNHDAMYWYRQDPGQGLRLIYYSQIVNDFQKGDIAEGYSVSREKKESFPLTVTSAQKNPTAFYLCASRPWQNTEAFFGQGTRLTVV.

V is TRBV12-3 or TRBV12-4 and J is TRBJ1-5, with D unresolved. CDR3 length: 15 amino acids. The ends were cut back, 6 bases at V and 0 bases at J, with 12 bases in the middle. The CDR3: CASSPSGISNQPQHF. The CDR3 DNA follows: TGTGCCAGCAGCCCCTCTGGGATTAGCAATCAGCCCCAGCATTTT.